What follows are 30 T cell receptor beta chains derived from one specimen sequenced in a study of human T cells and chemical hapten exposure. TCRdb processed the RACE reads anew with MiXCR; each CDR3 protein has one entry. The table has approximately 160,000 distinct CDR3 sequences, about 30% seen once. As to time point: patch test 3, about 24 weeks after DPC sensitization. This sample's treatment: therapeutic diphenylcyclopropenone sensitization with weekly scalp DPC. The sample here was whole blood, taken in connection with sensitization to the hapten diphenylcyclopropenone (DPC). The receptors were gathered from a woman younger than 30 with alopecia areata. Some clones in this sample may be carry-over from other donors' samples.

V and J are TRBV12-3 or TRBV12-4 and TRBJ1-2; TRBD1 agrees at 7 bases. The CDR3 runs 15 residues. V shed 4 bases and J 4 bases; nucleotides not matched to a gene: 9. In DNA form, the CDR3 reads TGTGCCAGCAGTTCCCGGGACAGCCCGTCCTATGGCTACACCTTC. Amino acids: CASSSRDSPSYGYTF.

There are a few counts of this clonotype. This chain connects TRBV29-1 to TRBJ2-7, with TRBD1 identical over 8 bases. The V and J ends lost 5 bases and 1 base, in that order; junction bases with no gene match: 7. The CDR3 extends over 14 amino acids. Germline values: CDR1 SQVTM, CDR2 ANQGSEA. The CDR3 nucleotides read TGCAGCGTTTGGAACCGGGACAGGTCCTACGAGCAGTACTTC. This translates into CSVWNRDRSYEQYF.

The sample holds many counts of this clonotype. This chain uses TRBV4-2 with TRBJ2-7; weak D call: TRBD2 (7 bases). V was shortened by 0 bases and J by 0 bases, with 12 bases between the two germline ends. From germline, CDR1 is LGHNA and CDR2 YNFKEQ. The CDR3 has 16 amino acids. CDR3 in amino acids: CASSQEGGADSYEQYF. The CDR3 region has the DNA TGTGCCAGCAGCCAAGAGGGGGGGGCAGACTCCTACGAGCAGTACTTC.

This clonotype showed up just a few times. The V and J genes are TRBV29-1 and TRBJ2-7, with 9 bases aligning to TRBD1. Germline lookup yields CDR1 SQVTM and CDR2 ANQGSEA. J was trimmed by 0 bases and V by 6 bases; bases with no gene match: 6. There are 14 residues in the CDR3. The CDR3 sequence: CSVKGQGPSYEQYF. CDR3 bases: TGCAGCGTCAAAGGACAGGGGCCCTCCTACGAGCAGTACTTC.

V is TRBV7-3 and J is TRBJ2-1, with 8 bases aligning to TRBD1. V trimming: 2 bases; J trimming: 9 bases; junction bases outside the gene matches: 9. The CDR3 runs 15 residues. The germline V gene has CDR1 SGHTA and CDR2 FQGTGA. CDR3 sequence: CASSLLDRVRGEQFF. The CDR3 DNA reads as TGTGCCAGCAGCTTATTGGACAGGGTGCGGGGTGAGCAGTTCTTC. The complete variable domain, with remaining parts taken from reference TRBV7-3 and TRBJ2-1, reads GAGVSQTPSNKVTEKGKYVELRCDPISGHTALYWYRQSLGQGPEFLIYFQGTGAADDSGLPNDRFFAVRPEGSVSTLKIQRTERGDSAVYLCASSLLDRVRGEQFFGPGTRLTVL.

The sample holds many counts of this clonotype. This chain links TRBV4-3 with TRBJ2-3, with a possible D match to TRBD2 (5 bases). The V gene's germline CDR1 is LGHNA and CDR2 YSLEER. This CDR3 is 13 amino acids long. V lost 4 bases and J lost 4, with 9 bases in between. This CDR3 reads CASSRLSADTQYF. The CDR3 coding sequence is TGCGCCAGCAGCCGACTATCAGCAGATACGCAGTATTTT.

The chain carries TRBV20-1 and TRBJ2-1; D is undetermined. Germline lookup yields CDR1 DFQATT and CDR2 SNEGSKA (reference sequence). The CDR3 loop spans 15 amino acids. The V end was cut by 4 bases, the J end by 4 bases, with 17 bases between. CDR3 nucleotide sequence: TGCAGTGCTAAGGGTGGGTTGGATACATACAATGAGCAGTTCTTC. Translated, it gives CSAKGGLDTYNEQFF.

The count of this clonotype is one. The chain employs TRBV12-3 or TRBV12-4 and TRBJ2-2; weak D call: TRBD2 (5 bases). Trimming shortened V by 8 bases and J by 2 bases, and 15 bases separated the two germline ends. The length of the CDR3 is 15 residues. The CDR3 protein is CASEGQKTNTGELFF. DNA for the CDR3: TGTGCCAGCGAGGGTCAGAAGACAAACACCGGGGAGCTGTTTTTT.

This clonotype showed up just a few times. This chain joins TRBV5-1 and TRBJ2-5; D is unclear. This CDR3 contains 14 residues. Trimming removed 4 bases from V and 7 bases from J, with 17 bases in between. Looked up from germline, CDR1 is SGHRS and CDR2 is YFSETQ. The CDR3 reads CASSKTPDKGTQYF. CDR3 nucleotide sequence: TGCGCCAGCAGCAAGACTCCCGATAAAGGGACCCAGTACTTC.

This clonotype was seen once. The gene calls are TRBV5-1 and TRBJ1-3; the D gene is possibly TRBD1 (6 bases). The CDR3 covers 16 residues. CDR1 is SGHRS and CDR2 is YFSETQ in the germline V gene. The V gene lost 1 base and the J gene lost 2 bases, with 13 bases spanning the gap. CDR3 sequence (DNA): TGCGCCAGCAGCTTGAATGGGGCAGGGGCTGGAAACACCATATATTTT. It specifies CASSLNGAGAGNTIYF. Looking up the rest from reference TRBV5-1 and TRBJ1-3 gives the full variable domain: KAGVTQTPRYLIKTRGQQVTLSCSPISGHRSVSWYQQTPGQGLQFLFEYFSETQRNKGNFPGRFSGRQFSNSRSEMNVSTLELGDSALYLCASSLNGAGAGNTIYFGEGSWLTVV.

This clonotype was seen more than once but under ten times. CDR3 nucleotide sequence: TGTGCCAGCAGCCAAGTAAGTCTCACGGAGAAGCCCCAGCATTTT. This sequence encodes CASSQVSLTEKPQHF. The V and J genes are TRBV4-2 and TRBJ1-5; no clear D. Germline V gene sequence: CDR1 LGHNA, CDR2 YNFKEQ. The CDR3 extends over 15 amino acids. V was clipped by 1 base and J by 8 bases, with 15 bases between them.

In this sample, this clonotype turned up a few times. The chain couples TRBV15 to TRBJ1-1; 7 nucleotides line up with TRBD1. V was clipped by 2 bases and J by 5 bases; unmatched bases: 2. The length of the CDR3 is 13 residues. In germline, CDR1 is LNHNV, CDR2 YYDKDF (reference sequence). The CDR3 DNA reads TGTGCCACCAGCAGACAGGGGGGAACTGAAGCTTTCTTT. This codes for CATSRQGGTEAFF.

The chain recombines TRBV6-1 with TRBJ2-3; 7 bases agree with TRBD2. This CDR3 is 16 amino acids long. V trimming: 6 bases; J trimming: 5 bases; junction bases outside the gene matches: 14. Germline CDR1 is MNHNS and CDR2 is SASEGT. This CDR3 is CASSPVVTGGKDTQYF. The CDR3 bases are TGTGCCAGCAGCCCTGTGGTAACGGGAGGAAAAGATACGCAGTATTTT.

The genes are TRBV30 and TRBJ1-1, with 8 bases that match TRBD1. CDR3 length equals 14 residues. From germline, CDR1 is GTSNPN and CDR2 SVGIG (reference sequence). V trimming: 1 base; J trimming: 3 bases; junction bases outside the gene matches: 4. DNA for the CDR3: TGTGCCTGGAGTGGACAGGGGCTAGACACTGAAGCTTTCTTT. This sequence encodes CAWSGQGLDTEAFF.

This clonotype has only a few counts. The V gene is TRBV5-1, the J gene TRBJ2-1; TRBD2 aligns across 7 bases. CDR1 and CDR2 from the germline V gene are SGHRS and YFSETQ. CDR3 size: 15 residues. V gave up 5 bases and J gave up 2 bases; unmatched junction bases: 7. CDR3 nucleotide sequence: TGCGCCAGCAGGGCGCGGGAGAGTCCCTACAATGAGCAGTTCTTC. Translating it yields CASRARESPYNEQFF.

The chain links TRBV5-5 to TRBJ2-3; 9 bases map to TRBD1. Germline CDR1 and CDR2: SGHKS and YYEKEE (reference sequence). The CDR3 covers 16 residues. V gave up 5 bases and J gave up 0 bases; unmatched junction bases: 7. The CDR3 here is CASSSGTGLSTDTQYF. CDR3 nucleotides: TGTGCCAGCAGTTCCGGGACAGGGCTAAGCACAGATACGCAGTATTTT.

The V call is TRBV29-1, the J call TRBJ2-3; 11 nucleotides match TRBD2. The CDR3 length is 17 residues. Germline lookup yields CDR1 SQVTM and CDR2 ANQGSEA. Germline trimming cut 3 bases from V and 0 bases from J; bases unmatched to any gene: 8. CDR3 residues: CSVDPRTSGGSTDTQYF. The CDR3 DNA follows: TGCAGCGTTGACCCCCGTACTAGCGGGGGAAGCACAGATACGCAGTATTTT.

The genes are TRBV21-1 and TRBJ2-4; the table's D call, TRBD1, has no DNA check behind it. TRBV21-1 is described as a pseudogene. CDR3 length: 14 amino acids. CDR3 amino acids: CASSPRATASIQYF. CDR3 coding DNA: TGTGCCAGCAGCCCCCGGGCGACAGCCAGTATTCAGTACTTC.

This clonotype has just a few counts. CDR3 DNA: TGTGCCAGCTTCAGCCTCTCTGGGGCCAACGTCCTGACTTTC. This encodes CASFSLSGANVLTF. V gene TRBV2 combines with J gene TRBJ2-6; D is unresolved. The ends were cut back, 8 bases at V and 0 bases at J, with 8 bases in the middle. The CDR3 contains 14 residues. Germline CDR1 reads SNHLY; CDR2 reads FYNNEI.

This clonotype was seen only a few times. This chain links TRBV6-2 or TRBV6-3 with TRBJ2-4; D is perhaps TRBD1 or TRBD2 (6 bases each). V dropped 2 bases and J dropped 8 bases, with 19 bases sitting between them. Germline CDR1 reads MNHEY; CDR2 reads SVGEGT. CDR3 length: 16 amino acids. CDR3 loop: CASSYRLPGAKDIQYF. The CDR3, as DNA: TGTGCCAGCAGTTACAGGTTGCCGGGGGCAAAGGACATTCAGTACTTC.

This clonotype has just a few counts. The chain recombines TRBV20-1 with TRBJ1-3; D possibly corresponds to TRBD1 (5 bases). CDR1 is DFQATT and CDR2 is SNEGSKA in the germline V gene (reference sequence). The V and J ends lost 3 bases and 0 bases respectively, with 9 bases between them. The CDR3 loop spans 14 amino acids. The CDR3 is CSARTAISGNTIYF. The CDR3 DNA reads as TGCAGTGCTAGGACAGCAATCTCTGGAAACACCATATATTTT.

The table lists this clonotype with a few counts. The gene calls are TRBV2 and TRBJ1-1; 8 nucleotides align to TRBD1. This CDR3 region has 17 residues. Unmatched junction bases numbered 12, after V lost 5 bases and J lost 1 base. CDR1 and CDR2 from the germline V gene are SNHLY and FYNNEI. DNA for the CDR3: TGTGCCAGCAGTAACAATCCTACCGGGACAGGGAACACTGAAGCTTTCTTT. It yields the protein CASSNNPTGTGNTEAFF.

The chain combines TRBV7-2 with TRBJ1-4, with 7 bases that match TRBD1. V trimming: 0 bases; J trimming: 6 bases; junction bases outside the gene matches: 7. This CDR3 comprises 16 residues. Germline CDR1 reads SGHTA; CDR2 reads FQGNSA. The CDR3 loop is CASSLAAGQVDEKLFF. CDR3 sequence (DNA): TGTGCCAGCAGCTTAGCCGCCGGACAGGTCGATGAAAAACTGTTTTTT.

This clonotype was observed a few times. The rearrangement uses TRBV20-1 and TRBJ1-1; D gene unclear. Germline V lookup: CDR1 DFQATT, CDR2 SNEGSKA (reference sequence). The germline V and J ends were trimmed by 5 bases and 1 base, with 14 bases remaining between them. This CDR3 contains 14 residues. The CDR3 spells CSAPRAGSNTEAFF. For the CDR3, the DNA is TGCAGTGCTCCTCGTGCAGGATCGAACACTGAAGCTTTCTTT.

The V call is TRBV2, the J call TRBJ2-2, with D possibly being TRBD1 (5 bases). Trimming removed 2 bases from V and 1 base from J, with 8 bases in between. This CDR3 has 15 amino acids. Germline V gene data show CDR1 as SNHLY and CDR2 as FYNNEI. Here the CDR3 DNA reads TGTGCCAGCAGTGAAAGGGGAATGAACACCGGGGAGCTGTTTTTT. Protein: CASSERGMNTGELFF.

J is TRBJ2-1 and V is TRBV4-3; D is unclear. The CDR3 contains 14 residues. CDR1 is LGHNA and CDR2 is YSLEER in the germline V gene. Trimming took off 1 base at V and 9 bases at J, with 13 bases between the two ends. The CDR3, as DNA: TGCGCCAGCAGCCAAGTCAGAGAGAAGGGTGAGCAGTTCTTC. Its protein product is CASSQVREKGEQFF.

This clonotype appeared a few times. This sequence joins TRBV27 and TRBJ2-4; possibly TRBD1 for D (6 bases). CDR3 length: 12 residues. Germline CDR1 and CDR2: MNHEY and SMNVEV (reference sequence). V lost 6 bases and J lost 8, with 11 bases in between. As DNA, the CDR3 is TGTGCCAGCAGCCTACAGGGACACATTCAGTACTTC. Amino acids: CASSLQGHIQYF.

The chain is built from TRBV7-2 and TRBJ2-7, with no clear D. CDR3 size: 13 residues. Germline V gene lookup returns CDR1 SGHTA and CDR2 FQGNSA. Trimming left V 0 bases short and J 5 bases short, with 8 bases between. CDR3 in amino acids: CASSLAVFHEQYF. CDR3 nucleotide sequence: TGTGCCAGCAGCTTAGCAGTCTTCCACGAGCAGTACTTC.

A note on this clonotype: An end of the junction differs from the germline gene, which may be a read error. This chain joins TRBV29-1 and TRBJ2-5; TRBD2 matches at 7 bases. The length of the CDR3 is 12 residues. Germline lookup yields CDR1 SQVTM and CDR2 ANQGSEA. CDR3 loop: CSVGASGGTQHF. DNA for the CDR3: TGCAGCGTTGGGGCTAGCGGCGGGACCCAGCACTTC.

At least ten counts were recorded for this clonotype. The chain couples TRBV18 to TRBJ2-5; D unresolved. V lost 6 bases, J lost 8 bases, and 10 bases lay in between. The germline V gene has CDR1 KGHSH and CDR2 LQKENI. The CDR3 spans 11 residues. The CDR3 DNA reads as TGTGCCAGCTCTCGGGTCGATACCCAGTACTTC. Translated: CASSRVDTQYF.